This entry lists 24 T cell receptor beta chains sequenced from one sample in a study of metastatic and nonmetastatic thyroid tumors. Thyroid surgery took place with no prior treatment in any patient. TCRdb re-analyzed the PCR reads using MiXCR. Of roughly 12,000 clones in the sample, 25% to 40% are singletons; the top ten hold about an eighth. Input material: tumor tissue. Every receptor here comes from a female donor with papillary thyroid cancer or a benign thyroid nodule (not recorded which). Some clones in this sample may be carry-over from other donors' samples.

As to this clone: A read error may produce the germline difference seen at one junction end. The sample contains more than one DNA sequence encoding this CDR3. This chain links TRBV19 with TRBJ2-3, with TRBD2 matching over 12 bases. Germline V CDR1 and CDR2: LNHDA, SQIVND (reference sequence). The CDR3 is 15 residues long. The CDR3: CASSHTSGRTDTQYF. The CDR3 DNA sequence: TGTGCCAGTAGCCACACTAGCGGGAGGACGGATACGCAATATTTT.

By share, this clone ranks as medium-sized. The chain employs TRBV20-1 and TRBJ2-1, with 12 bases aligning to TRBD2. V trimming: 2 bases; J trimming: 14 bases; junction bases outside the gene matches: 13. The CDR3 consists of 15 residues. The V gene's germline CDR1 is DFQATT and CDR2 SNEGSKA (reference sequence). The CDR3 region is CSARSGQTSGSLEFF. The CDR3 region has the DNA TGCAGTGCTAGATCTGGGCAGACTAGCGGGAGCCTCGAGTTCTTC.

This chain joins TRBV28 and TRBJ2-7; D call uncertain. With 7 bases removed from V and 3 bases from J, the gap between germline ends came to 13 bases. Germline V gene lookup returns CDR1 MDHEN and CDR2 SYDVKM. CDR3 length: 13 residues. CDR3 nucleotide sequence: TGTGCCAGCATCTCCCTCGGGCACTACGAGCAGTACTTC. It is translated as CASISLGHYEQYF.

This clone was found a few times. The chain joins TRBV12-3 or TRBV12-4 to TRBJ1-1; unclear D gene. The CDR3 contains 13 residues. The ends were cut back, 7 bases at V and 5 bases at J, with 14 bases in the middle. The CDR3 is CASNLGGKTEAFF. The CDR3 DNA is TGTGCCAGCAACTTGGGAGGGAAGACTGAAGCTTTCTTT.

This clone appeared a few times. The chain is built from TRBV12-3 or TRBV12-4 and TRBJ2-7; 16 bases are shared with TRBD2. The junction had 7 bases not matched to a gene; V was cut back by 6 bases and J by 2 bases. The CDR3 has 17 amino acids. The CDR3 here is CASRGTSGRAYTYEQYF. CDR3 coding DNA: TGTGCCAGCAGGGGGACTAGCGGGAGGGCCTATACCTACGAGCAGTACTTC.

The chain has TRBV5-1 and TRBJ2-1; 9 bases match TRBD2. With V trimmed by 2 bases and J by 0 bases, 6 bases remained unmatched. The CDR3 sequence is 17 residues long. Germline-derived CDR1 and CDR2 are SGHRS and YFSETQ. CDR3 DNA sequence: TGCGCCAGCAGCTTTCTTGTTAGCGGGAGCTCCTACAATGAGCAGTTCTTC. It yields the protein CASSFLVSGSSYNEQFF.

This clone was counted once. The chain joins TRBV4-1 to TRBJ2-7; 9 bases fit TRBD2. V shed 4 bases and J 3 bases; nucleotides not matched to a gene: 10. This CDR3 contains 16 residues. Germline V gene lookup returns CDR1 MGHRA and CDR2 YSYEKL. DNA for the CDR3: TGCGCCAGCAGCCTTTCGGTAGCGGGAGCCTACTACGAGCAGTACTTC. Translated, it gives CASSLSVAGAYYEQYF.

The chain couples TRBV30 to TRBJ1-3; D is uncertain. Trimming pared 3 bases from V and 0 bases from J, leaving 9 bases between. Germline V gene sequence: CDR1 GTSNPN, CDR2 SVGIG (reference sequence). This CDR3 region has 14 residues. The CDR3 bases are TGTGCCTGGAGGGGTTTCAGCTCTGGAAACACCATATATTTT. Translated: CAWRGFSSGNTIYF.

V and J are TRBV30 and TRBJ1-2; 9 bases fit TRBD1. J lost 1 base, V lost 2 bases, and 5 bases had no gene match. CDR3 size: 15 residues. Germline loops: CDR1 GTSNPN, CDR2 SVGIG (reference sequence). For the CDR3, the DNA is TGTGCCTGGAGTAGCGGGACAGGGAATAACTATGGCTACACCTTC. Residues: CAWSSGTGNNYGYTF.

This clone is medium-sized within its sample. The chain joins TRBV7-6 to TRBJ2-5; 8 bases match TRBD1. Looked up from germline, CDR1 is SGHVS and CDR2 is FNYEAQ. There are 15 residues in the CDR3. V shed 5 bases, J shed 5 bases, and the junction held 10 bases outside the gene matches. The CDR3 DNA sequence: TGTGCCAGCAGCCCGAGACAGGGGATGGGGGAGACCCAGTACTTC. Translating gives CASSPRQGMGETQYF.

CDR3 sequence reads: CASSLTEGKTEAFF. The CDR3 nucleotides read TGTGCCAGCAGTTTGACAGAGGGAAAGACTGAAGCTTTCTTT. The V and J genes are TRBV12-3 or TRBV12-4 and TRBJ1-1; D is possibly TRBD1 (5 bases). The CDR3 is 14 amino acids. The germline V and J ends were trimmed by 3 bases and 5 bases, with 13 bases remaining between them.

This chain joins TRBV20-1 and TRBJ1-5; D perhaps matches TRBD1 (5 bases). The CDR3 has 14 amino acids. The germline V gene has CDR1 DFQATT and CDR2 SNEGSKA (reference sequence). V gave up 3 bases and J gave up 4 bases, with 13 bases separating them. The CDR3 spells CSASEGNGNQPQHF. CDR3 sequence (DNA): TGCAGTGCTAGTGAGGGGAACGGGAATCAGCCCCAGCATTTT.

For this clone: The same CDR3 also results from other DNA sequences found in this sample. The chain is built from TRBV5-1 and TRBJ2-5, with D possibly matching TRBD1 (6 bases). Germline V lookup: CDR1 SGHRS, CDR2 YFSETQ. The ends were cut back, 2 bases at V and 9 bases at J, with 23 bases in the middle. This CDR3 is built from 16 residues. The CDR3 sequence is CASSLYPGQTPGAQYF. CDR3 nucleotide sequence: TGCGCCAGCAGCTTATACCCTGGGCAGACGCCAGGGGCCCAGTACTTC. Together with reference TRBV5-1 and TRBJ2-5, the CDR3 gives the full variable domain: KAGVTQTPRYLIKTRGQQVTLSCSPISGHRSVSWYQQTPGQGLQFLFEYFSETQRNKGNFPGRFSGRQFSNSRSEMNVSTLELGDSALYLCASSLYPGQTPGAQYFGPGTRLLVL.

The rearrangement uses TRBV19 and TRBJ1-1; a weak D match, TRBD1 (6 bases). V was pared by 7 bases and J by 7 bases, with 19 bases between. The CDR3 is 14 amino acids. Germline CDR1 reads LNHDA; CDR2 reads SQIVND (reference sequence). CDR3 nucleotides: TGTGCCAGTATAGGGGGGGTAGCTGGCATTGAAGCTTTCTTT. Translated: CASIGGVAGIEAFF. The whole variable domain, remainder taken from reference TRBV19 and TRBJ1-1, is DGGITQSPKYLFRKEGQNVTLSCEQNLNHDAMYWYRQDPGQGLRLIYYSQIVNDFQKGDIAEGYSVSREKKESFPLTVTSAQKNPTAFYLCASIGGVAGIEAFFGQGTRLTVV.

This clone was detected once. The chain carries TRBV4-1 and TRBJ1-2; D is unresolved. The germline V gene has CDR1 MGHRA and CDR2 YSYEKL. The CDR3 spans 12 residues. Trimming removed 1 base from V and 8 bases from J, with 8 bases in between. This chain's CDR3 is CASSQGTEGYTF. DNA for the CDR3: TGCGCCAGCAGCCAAGGTACAGAAGGCTACACCTTC.

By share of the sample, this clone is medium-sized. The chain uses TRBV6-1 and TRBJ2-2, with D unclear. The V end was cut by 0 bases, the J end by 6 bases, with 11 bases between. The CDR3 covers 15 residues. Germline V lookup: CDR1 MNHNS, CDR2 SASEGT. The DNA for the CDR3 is TGTGCCAGCAGTGAAGCAGGAGCGACGGCCGGGGAGCTGTTTTTT. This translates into CASSEAGATAGELFF.

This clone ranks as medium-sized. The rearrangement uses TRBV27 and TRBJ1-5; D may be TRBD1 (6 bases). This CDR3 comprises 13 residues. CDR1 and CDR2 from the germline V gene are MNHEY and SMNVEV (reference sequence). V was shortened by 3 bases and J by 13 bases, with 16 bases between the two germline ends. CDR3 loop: CASSFQSAGEQHF. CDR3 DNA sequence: TGTGCCAGCAGTTTTCAGAGTGCAGGGGAGCAGCATTTT.

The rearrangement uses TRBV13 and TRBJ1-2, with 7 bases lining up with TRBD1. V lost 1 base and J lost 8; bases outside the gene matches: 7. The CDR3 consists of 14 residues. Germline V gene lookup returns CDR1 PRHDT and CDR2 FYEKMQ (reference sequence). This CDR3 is CASSLASTGWGYTF. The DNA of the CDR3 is TGTGCCAGCAGCTTAGCCTCGACAGGGTGGGGCTACACCTTC.

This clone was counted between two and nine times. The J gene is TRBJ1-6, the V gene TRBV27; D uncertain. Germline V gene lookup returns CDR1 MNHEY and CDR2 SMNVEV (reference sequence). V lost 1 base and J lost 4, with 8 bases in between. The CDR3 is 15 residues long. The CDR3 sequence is CASSLLGKYNSPLHF. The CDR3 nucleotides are TGTGCCAGCAGTTTATTAGGAAAGTATAATTCACCCCTCCACTTT.

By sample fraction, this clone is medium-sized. Here the CDR3 reads CASSLGAGYEQYF. The CDR3 DNA reads as TGTGCCAGCAGCTTAGGGGCTGGCTACGAGCAGTACTTC. This chain links TRBV11-3 with TRBJ2-7; D uncertain. The V gene's germline CDR1 is SGHNT and CDR2 YENEEA. The CDR3 totals 13 residues. The ends were cut back, 1 base at V and 3 bases at J, with 7 bases in the middle. Filled out from reference TRBV11-3 and TRBJ2-7, the complete variable domain reads EAGVVQSPRYKIIEKKQPVAFWCNPISGHNTLYWYLQNLGQGPELLIRYENEEAVDDSQLPKDRFSAERLKGVDSTLKIQPAELGDSAVYLCASSLGAGYEQYFGPGTRLTVT.

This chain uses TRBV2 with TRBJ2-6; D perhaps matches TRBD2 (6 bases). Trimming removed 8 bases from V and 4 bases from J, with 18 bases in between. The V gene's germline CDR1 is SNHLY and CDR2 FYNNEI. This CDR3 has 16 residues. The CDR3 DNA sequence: TGTGCCAGCGGCGGGGAGTCGATTTCCGGGGCCAACGTCCTGACTTTC. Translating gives CASGGESISGANVLTF.

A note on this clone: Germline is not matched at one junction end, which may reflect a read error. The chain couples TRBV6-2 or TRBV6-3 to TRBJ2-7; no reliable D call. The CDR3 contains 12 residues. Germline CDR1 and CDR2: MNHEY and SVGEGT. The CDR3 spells CASSYSLHEHYF. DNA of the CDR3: TGTGCCAGCAGTTACTCCCTTCACGAGCATTACTTC.

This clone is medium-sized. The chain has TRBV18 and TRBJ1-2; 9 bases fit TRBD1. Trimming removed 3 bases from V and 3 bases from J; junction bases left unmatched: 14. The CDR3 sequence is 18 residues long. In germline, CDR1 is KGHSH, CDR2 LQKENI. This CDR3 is CASSPAGTGRGGYYGYTF. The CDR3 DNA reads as TGTGCCAGCTCACCCGCCGGGACAGGGAGAGGGGGATACTATGGCTACACCTTC. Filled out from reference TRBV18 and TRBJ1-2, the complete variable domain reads NAGVMQNPRHLVRRRGQEARLRCSPMKGHSHVYWYRQLPEEGLKFMVYLQKENIIDESGMPKERFSAEFPKEGPSILRIQQVVRGDSAAYFCASSPAGTGRGGYYGYTFGSGTRLTVV.

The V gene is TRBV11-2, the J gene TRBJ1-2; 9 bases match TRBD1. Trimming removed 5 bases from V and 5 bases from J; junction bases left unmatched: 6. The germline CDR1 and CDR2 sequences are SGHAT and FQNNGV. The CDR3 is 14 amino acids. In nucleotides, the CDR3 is TGTGCCAGCAGCCCTGGGACAGGGTCTTATGGCTACACCTTC. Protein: CASSPGTGSYGYTF.